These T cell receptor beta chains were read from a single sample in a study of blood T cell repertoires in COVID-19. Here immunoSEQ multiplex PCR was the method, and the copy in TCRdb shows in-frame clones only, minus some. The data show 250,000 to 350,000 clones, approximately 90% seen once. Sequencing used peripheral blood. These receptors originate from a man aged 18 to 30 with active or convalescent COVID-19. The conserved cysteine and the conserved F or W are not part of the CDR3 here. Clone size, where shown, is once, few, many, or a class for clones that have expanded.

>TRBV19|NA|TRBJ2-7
ASSPSGTGAWEQY
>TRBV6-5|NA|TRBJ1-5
ASSTGTGGNQPQH
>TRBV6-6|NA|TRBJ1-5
ATSDRAANQPQH
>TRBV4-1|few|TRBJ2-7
ASSDRGGLGQY
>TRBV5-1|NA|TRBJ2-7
ASSAGLAGDEQY
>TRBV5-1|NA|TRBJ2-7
ASSLPGGLDEQY
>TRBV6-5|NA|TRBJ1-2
ASSYLQGGYT
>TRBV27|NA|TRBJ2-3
ASSPATSGRSDTQY
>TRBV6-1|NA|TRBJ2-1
ASSRQGSNEQF
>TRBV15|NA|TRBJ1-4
ATSREPVINEKLF
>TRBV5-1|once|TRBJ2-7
ASSLDGEQY
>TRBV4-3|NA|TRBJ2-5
ASSQDPSFTGQETQY
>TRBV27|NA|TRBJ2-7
ASSPLSGGPYEQY
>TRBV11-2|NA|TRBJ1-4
ASSLERGEGEKLF
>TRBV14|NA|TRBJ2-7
ASSPRAGYEQY
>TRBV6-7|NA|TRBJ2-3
ASRGTGARVHLTDTQY
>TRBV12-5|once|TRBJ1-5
ASGWAIQPQH
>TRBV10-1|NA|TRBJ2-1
ASSESSGSVDEQF
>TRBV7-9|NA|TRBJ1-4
ASSDGGGKLF
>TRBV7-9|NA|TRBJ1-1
ASSPQTGVNTEAF
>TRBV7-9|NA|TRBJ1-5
ASSPPGQVNQPQH
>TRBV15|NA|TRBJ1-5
ATSTGQGYSQPQH
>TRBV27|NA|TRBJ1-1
ASSPLTDRNTEAF
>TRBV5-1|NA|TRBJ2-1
ASIGGGQGINEQF
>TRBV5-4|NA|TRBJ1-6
ASSIGQPTGPLH
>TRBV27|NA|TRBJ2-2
ASSLVQGTGELF
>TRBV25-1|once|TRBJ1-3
ASSEYEGRDTIY
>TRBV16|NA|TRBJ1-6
ASSPGWGRGEGNSPLH
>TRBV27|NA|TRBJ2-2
ASSLQGAGELF
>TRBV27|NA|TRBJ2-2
ASSLVTSRELF
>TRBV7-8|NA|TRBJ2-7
ASSLASGPGQGIIPIHEQY
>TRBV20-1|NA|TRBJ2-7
SARVAAEQY
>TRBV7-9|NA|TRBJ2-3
ASSWSGTVTDTQY
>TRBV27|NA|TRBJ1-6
ASSSQGTNSPLH
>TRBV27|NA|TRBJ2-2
ASSLGGSTTGELF
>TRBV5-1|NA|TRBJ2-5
ASSSRGVSYQETQY
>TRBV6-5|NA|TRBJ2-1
ASSYSPSGTIDEQF
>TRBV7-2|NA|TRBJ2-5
ASSPEGVETQY
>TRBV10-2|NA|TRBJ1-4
ASGQGPGEKLF